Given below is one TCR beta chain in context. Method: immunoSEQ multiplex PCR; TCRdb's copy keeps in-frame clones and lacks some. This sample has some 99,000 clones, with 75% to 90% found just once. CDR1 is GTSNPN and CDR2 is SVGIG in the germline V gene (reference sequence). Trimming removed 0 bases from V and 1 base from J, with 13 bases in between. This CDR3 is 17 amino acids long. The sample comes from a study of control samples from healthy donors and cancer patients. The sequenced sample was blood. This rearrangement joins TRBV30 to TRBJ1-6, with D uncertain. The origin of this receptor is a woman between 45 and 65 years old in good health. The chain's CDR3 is CAWSVEIGLSYNSPLHF. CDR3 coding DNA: TGTGCCTGGAGTGTAGAAATCGGGCTGTCCTATAATTCACCCCTCCACTTT. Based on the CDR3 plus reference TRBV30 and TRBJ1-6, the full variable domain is SQTIHQWPATLVQPVGSPLSLECTVEGTSNPNLYWYRQAAGRGLQLLFYSVGIGQISSEVPQNLSASRPQDRQFILSSKKLLLSDSGFYLCAWSVEIGLSYNSPLHFGNGTRLTVT.